This T cell receptor (beta chain) comes out of a study of OX40 agonist ivuxolimab in advanced cancers. Study overall: A diagnosis of hepatocellular carcinoma, melanoma, renal cell or head and neck cancer was present in dose-escalation patients.

Sequencing was performed with immunoSEQ multiplex PCR; in TCRdb, only in-frame clones are kept and a portion is missing. The sample shows roughly 65,000 clones, almost 90% of them seen only once. The CDR3 is 12 amino acids. Germline-derived CDR1 and CDR2 are SGHNT and YENEEA. V gave up 0 bases and J gave up 10 bases, with 8 bases separating them. Exclusion applied to patients with autoimmune disease history or systemic immunosuppression. Broader study findings: The study observed clonal expansion of CD4+ and CD8+ blood T cells by week 6 at 0.1 to 3.0 mg/kg. The 0.1-3.0 mg/kg partial responders had among the lowest clonal expansion.

In regard to this clone: Antigen specificity is unknown.

The input for sequencing was CD4+ or CD8+ T cells sorted from blood, taken in a trial of the OX40 agonist ivuxolimab. The V and J genes are TRBV11-3 and TRBJ2-3; D call uncertain. The TCR was taken from an adult with an advanced solid tumor such as melanoma, head and neck, liver or kidney cancer. This chain's CDR3 is CASSLEPGPQYF. As DNA, the CDR3 is TGTGCCAGCAGCTTAGAACCGGGCCCGCAGTATTTT. The entire variable domain, with the rest obtained from reference TRBV11-3 and TRBJ2-3, is as follows: EAGVVQSPRYKIIEKKQPVAFWCNPISGHNTLYWYLQNLGQGPELLIRYENEEAVDDSQLPKDRFSAERLKGVDSTLKIQPAELGDSAVYLCASSLEPGPQYFGPGTRLTVL.